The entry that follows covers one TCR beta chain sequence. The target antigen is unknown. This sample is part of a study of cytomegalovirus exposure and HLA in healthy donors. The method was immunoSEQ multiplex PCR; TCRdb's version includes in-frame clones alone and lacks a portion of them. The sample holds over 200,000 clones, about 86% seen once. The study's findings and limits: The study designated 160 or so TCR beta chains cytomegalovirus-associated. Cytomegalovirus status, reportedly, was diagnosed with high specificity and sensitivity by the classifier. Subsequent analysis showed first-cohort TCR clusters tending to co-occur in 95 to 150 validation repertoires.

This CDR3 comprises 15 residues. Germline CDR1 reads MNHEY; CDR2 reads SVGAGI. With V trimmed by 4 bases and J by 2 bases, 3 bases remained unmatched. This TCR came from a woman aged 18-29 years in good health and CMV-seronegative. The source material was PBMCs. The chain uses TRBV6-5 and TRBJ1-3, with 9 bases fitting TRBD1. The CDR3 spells CASSLGQGAGNTIYF. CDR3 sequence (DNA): TGTGCCAGCAGTTTGGGACAGGGAGCTGGAAACACCATATATTTT.